One sample yielded the 6 T cell receptor beta chains listed below, sequenced in a study of regulatory T cells in long-lasting Graves disease. Time point of the sample: newly diagnosed GD, antithyroid drugs for less than 3 months. Construction of the TCR library relied on RNA isolated from PBMCs. Library construction for TCR beta used iRepertoire HTBI primers and Arm-PCR of CDR3 regions. TCRdb fed the multiplex PCR reads into MiXCR, producing one record per CDR3 protein. The sample holds around 450,000 distinct CDR3 sequences, under 15% seen once. The same sample was also studied in work on T cells in Graves' hyperthyroidism and ophthalmopathy.

The starting material was peripheral blood mononuclear cells (PBMCs), obtained at new diagnosis, from a patient treated with antithyroid drugs. The receptors derive from a woman aged 30 to 39 with Graves disease.

This rearrangement joins TRBV27 to TRBJ1-5, with a tentative D call TRBD1 (5 bases). This CDR3 spans 14 amino acids. Looked up from germline, CDR1 is MNHEY and CDR2 is SMNVEV (reference sequence). V was pared by 0 bases and J by 6 bases, with 9 bases between. The CDR3 DNA follows: TGTGCCAGCAGTTTATCCGACAGCTTTCAGCCCCAGCATTTT. Encoded protein: CASSLSDSFQPQHF.

This clonotype was picked up a small number of times. The chain recombines TRBV12-3 or TRBV12-4 with TRBJ2-1, with 13 bases matching TRBD2. The J segment lost 3 bases and the V segment lost 8 bases, leaving 10 bases of the junction unmatched. This CDR3 is built from 17 residues. CDR3 sequence (DNA): TGTGCCAGCCGGGCACTAGCGGGAGGGGGGGACTACAATGAGCAGTTCTTC. This gives the protein CASRALAGGGDYNEQFF.

The J gene is TRBJ1-4, the V gene TRBV27, with a tentative D call TRBD1 (6 bases). CDR3 size: 14 residues. The ends were cut back, 5 bases at V and 8 bases at J, with 15 bases in the middle. The germline gives CDR1 MNHEY, CDR2 SMNVEV (reference sequence). The CDR3: CASSQQGPGEKLFF. In DNA form, the CDR3 reads TGTGCCAGCAGTCAACAGGGCCCGGGAGAAAAACTGTTTTTT.

This rearrangement joins TRBV6-5 to TRBJ1-2; D gene unclear. With 2 bases removed from V and 1 base from J, the gap between germline ends came to 5 bases. Per germline, CDR1 MNHEY and CDR2 SVGAGI. There are 13 residues in the CDR3. CDR3 DNA: TGTGCCAGCAGTTACACGAGTAACTATGGCTACACCTTC. It specifies CASSYTSNYGYTF.

This clonotype appeared many times. The chain uses TRBV12-3 or TRBV12-4 and TRBJ2-3; D gene unclear. V was shortened by 3 bases and J by 2 bases, with 9 bases between the two germline ends. The CDR3 runs to 14 residues. This chain's CDR3 is CASSLGIHTDTQYF. CDR3 sequence (DNA): TGTGCCAGCAGTTTGGGGATACACACAGATACGCAGTATTTT.

This clonotype was recorded a few times. The chain links TRBV28 to TRBJ2-1, with 8 positions matching TRBD1. V dropped 5 bases and J dropped 2; count of bases not matched to a gene: 5. This CDR3 region has 15 residues. CDR1 MDHEN and CDR2 SYDVKM come from the germline V gene. DNA of the CDR3: TGTGCCAGCAGTGTAACAGGGGGGCCCTACAATGAGCAGTTCTTC. Translation: CASSVTGGPYNEQFF.